The 26 T cell receptor beta chains presented below share a single source sample, sequenced in a study of blood T cell repertoires in COVID-19. Only in-frame clones appear in the TCRdb table, and some are missing; sequencing was by immunoSEQ multiplex PCR. The sample has about 110,000 clones, 70% to 90% seen once. What was sequenced was peripheral blood. The origin of the receptors is a human donor in a cohort sampled during active COVID-19.

This clone has just one count. The rearrangement joins TRBV7-3 to TRBJ2-3; D might be TRBD2 (5 bases). V lost 4 bases and J 3 bases, leaving 8 bases between the germline ends. The CDR3 totals 13 residues. Germline assignment: CDR1 SGHTA and CDR2 FQGTGA. The CDR3 loop reads CASSSPGTDTQYF. In DNA form, the CDR3 reads TGTGCCAGCAGCTCACCGGGGACAGATACGCAGTATTTT.

The chain joins TRBV7-2 to TRBJ1-4; a possible D gene is TRBD1 (6 bases). The ends were cut back, 5 bases at V and 0 bases at J, with 13 bases in the middle. Germline V gene sequence: CDR1 SGHTA, CDR2 FQGNSA. This CDR3 contains 16 residues. DNA for the CDR3: TGTGCCAGCAGCCTGAGACAGGCCACAACTAATGAAAAACTGTTTTTT. Translated, it gives CASSLRQATTNEKLFF.

V gene TRBV3-1 (or the pseudogene TRBV3-2) combines with J gene TRBJ2-1; the match to TRBD2 covers 9 bases. Germline CDR1 and CDR2: LGHDT and YNNKEL (reference sequence). The CDR3 contains 16 residues. The trim removed 0 bases at V and 6 bases at J, leaving 6 bases unmatched. Here the CDR3 reads CASSQERLAGFNEQFF. For the CDR3, the DNA is TGTGCCAGCAGCCAAGAGAGGCTAGCGGGGTTCAATGAGCAGTTCTTC.

V usage is TRBV7-3 and J usage is TRBJ2-1, with TRBD1 matching over 12 bases. V trimming: 2 bases; J trimming: 8 bases; junction bases outside the gene matches: 7. Germline-derived CDR1 and CDR2 are SGHTA and FQGTGA. The CDR3 is 16 amino acids. CDR3 nucleotide sequence: TGTGCCAGCAGCTTAGTGGGGACAGGGGGCCTGGATGAGCAGTTCTTC. This sequence encodes CASSLVGTGGLDEQFF.

This clone occurred once. Other nucleotide sequences from this sample produce the same CDR3. The rearrangement uses TRBV28 and TRBJ1-2, with a possible D match to TRBD1 (6 bases). CDR1 is MDHEN and CDR2 is SYDVKM in the germline V gene. V was cut by 1 base and J by 2 bases, with 8 bases left in between. The CDR3 runs 14 residues. The CDR3 spells CASSLSTGNYGYTF. In DNA, the CDR3 is TGTGCCAGCAGTTTATCCACAGGGAACTATGGCTACACCTTC.

With respect to this clone: Its ends do not fully match the called genes, so a read error is possible. The chain links TRBV12-5 to TRBJ2-1; 8 nucleotides match TRBD1. The CDR3 has 11 residues. The germline V gene encodes CDR1 LGHNT and CDR2 FRNRAP. CDR3 sequence: CASGFGRGQVF. The DNA of the CDR3 is TGTGCTAGTGGTTTCGGCAGGGGGCAGGTCTTC.

This clone was observed once. The chain joins TRBV19 to TRBJ2-3; 8 bases are a match to TRBD2. Germline V CDR1 and CDR2: LNHDA, SQIVND (reference sequence). CDR3 length: 14 residues. J lost 6 bases, V lost 3 bases, and 5 bases had no gene match. The DNA of the CDR3 is TGTGCCAGTAGTATCAGCGGGAGTAGTGATACGCAGTATTTT. Protein product: CASSISGSSDTQYF.

V is TRBV7-2 and J is TRBJ2-2; 7 bases align to TRBD1. V was pared by 1 base and J by 6 bases, with 5 bases of the junction left unmatched. Germline CDR1 is SGHTA and CDR2 is FQGNSA. The CDR3 length is 15 residues. CDR3 sequence: CASSLDDRAPGELFF. CDR3 in DNA: TGTGCCAGCAGCTTAGACGACAGGGCCCCCGGGGAGCTGTTTTTT.

The genes are TRBV5-6 and TRBJ2-1, with D perhaps TRBD1 (5 bases). The CDR3 contains 12 residues. Trimming took 2 bases from V and 9 from J, leaving 9 bases between them. Germline CDR1 reads SGHDT; CDR2 reads YYEEEE. CDR3 region: CASSFLRGEQFF. In DNA, the CDR3 is TGTGCCAGCAGCTTCTTAAGGGGTGAGCAGTTCTTC.

The chain recombines TRBV5-6 with TRBJ1-3, with 10 bases identical to TRBD1. This CDR3 comprises 15 residues. With V trimmed by 2 bases and J by 3 bases, 2 bases remained unmatched. Germline lookup yields CDR1 SGHDT and CDR2 YYEEEE. CDR3 nucleotide sequence: TGTGCCAGCAGCTTTGGGACAGGGGTTGGAAACACCATATATTTT. Protein: CASSFGTGVGNTIYF.

The chain joins TRBV11-2 to TRBJ1-2; 9 bases are a match to TRBD1. J lost 6 bases, V lost 5 bases, and 13 bases had no gene match. This CDR3 is built from 16 residues. Germline values: CDR1 SGHAT, CDR2 FQNNGV. The CDR3 here is CASSTTGGAFRNGYTF. The CDR3 coding sequence is TGTGCCAGCAGCACTACAGGGGGCGCATTTAGGAATGGCTACACCTTC.

The chain couples TRBV30 to TRBJ1-3; D call uncertain. CDR3 size: 14 residues. Deletions cut 1 base from V and 1 base from J, with 8 bases between. Germline V gives CDR1 GTSNPN, CDR2 SVGIG (reference sequence). The CDR3 region is CAWSDGGSGNTIYF. For the CDR3, the DNA is TGTGCCTGGAGTGATGGAGGGTCTGGAAACACCATATATTTT.

The V call is TRBV19, the J call TRBJ2-2, with D tentatively TRBD2 (6 bases). Germline lookup yields CDR1 LNHDA and CDR2 SQIVND (reference sequence). The length of the CDR3 is 15 residues. V dropped 2 bases and J dropped 1 base, with 8 bases sitting between them. DNA for the CDR3: TGTGCCAGTAGTATACTGGGGGGGAACACCGGGGAGCTGTTTTTT. Protein sequence: CASSILGGNTGELFF. Full variable domain (missing parts from reference TRBV19 and TRBJ2-2): DGGITQSPKYLFRKEGQNVTLSCEQNLNHDAMYWYRQDPGQGLRLIYYSQIVNDFQKGDIAEGYSVSREKKESFPLTVTSAQKNPTAFYLCASSILGGNTGELFFGEGSRLTVL.

The chain employs TRBV29-1 and TRBJ2-5; D is possibly TRBD2 (5 bases). Germline values: CDR1 SQVTM, CDR2 ANQGSEA. Deletions cut 8 bases from V and 4 bases from J, with 17 bases between. The CDR3 sequence is 13 residues long. In nucleotides, the CDR3 is TGCAGCTCAGCGGACCCGCTGACAGAGACCCAGTACTTC. Amino acids: CSSADPLTETQYF.

In this sample, this clone turned up a few times. This sequence joins TRBV9 and TRBJ2-5; 8 positions agree with TRBD2. The J segment lost 1 base and the V segment lost 4 bases, leaving 15 bases of the junction unmatched. Germline CDR1 and CDR2: SGDLS and YYNGEE. The CDR3 is made up of 18 amino acids. CDR3 in amino acids: CASSPRAGRAPFQETQYF. The CDR3 coding sequence is TGTGCCAGCAGCCCCCGCGCCGGGAGGGCACCCTTCCAAGAGACCCAGTACTTC.

This rearrangement joins TRBV5-1 to TRBJ1-2, with 10 bases identical to TRBD1. From germline, CDR1 is SGHRS and CDR2 YFSETQ. Trimming at V came to 3 bases and at J to 6 bases, leaving 5 bases not matched to a gene. The CDR3 consists of 14 residues. The CDR3 bases are TGCGCCAGCAGCTCGGGGACAGGGGTGGATGGCTACACCTTC. Translation: CASSSGTGVDGYTF.

The V and J genes are TRBV10-3 and TRBJ2-1; 7 bases are shared with TRBD2. Trimming at V came to 4 bases and at J to 2 bases, leaving 5 bases not matched to a gene. CDR3 size: 15 residues. Germline CDR1 ENHRY, CDR2 SYGVKD. The CDR3 bases are TGTGCCATCAGTGCTCCAGGACTAGCCTACAATGAGCAGTTCTTC. The encoded protein is CAISAPGLAYNEQFF.

This chain uses TRBV7-9 with TRBJ1-4, with D possibly being TRBD1 (5 bases). The germline CDR1 and CDR2 sequences are SEHNR and FQNEAQ (reference sequence). The CDR3 has 14 amino acids. Deletions cut 6 bases from V and 0 bases from J, with 8 bases between. CDR3 residues: CASSRTPTNEKLFF. As DNA, the CDR3 is TGTGCCAGCAGTAGGACACCAACTAATGAAAAACTGTTTTTT.

This chain joins TRBV18 and TRBJ1-1; D is possibly TRBD1 (5 bases). Trimming cost V 0 bases and J 7 bases, with 12 bases left between them. The CDR3 is 14 residues long. Per the germline V gene, CDR1 is KGHSH and CDR2 is LQKENI. The CDR3 bases are TGTGCCAGCTCACCACCGCAGGGAAACCATGAAGCTTTCTTT. It translates to CASSPPQGNHEAFF.

The chain recombines TRBV7-9 with TRBJ1-1; TRBD1 agrees at 8 bases. This CDR3 has 14 amino acids. CDR1 and CDR2 (germline): SEHNR, FQNEAQ (reference sequence). V gave up 6 bases and J gave up 1 base; unmatched junction bases: 4. The CDR3 loop reads CASSTGGGNTEAFF. CDR3 DNA: TGTGCCAGCAGTACAGGGGGAGGGAACACTGAAGCTTTCTTT.

J is TRBJ2-6 and V is TRBV6-6; TRBD1 aligns across 8 bases. The CDR3 consists of 20 residues. The ends lost 5 bases at V and 1 base at J; junction bases unmatched: 16. Germline lookup yields CDR1 MNHNY and CDR2 SVGAGI (reference sequence). The CDR3 bases are TGTGCCAGCAGTCAAACCCTAACCAGGGGGCGCGTTTCTGGGGCCAACGTCCTGACTTTC. Protein: CASSQTLTRGRVSGANVLTF.

The V call is TRBV30, the J call TRBJ1-2; a possible D gene is TRBD1 (6 bases). The CDR3 runs 12 residues. V shed 4 bases and J shed 6 bases, with 12 bases lying between them. In germline, CDR1 is GTSNPN, CDR2 SVGIG (reference sequence). The CDR3 sequence is CAWNRVVDGYTF. The CDR3, as DNA: TGTGCCTGGAACAGGGTAGTAGATGGCTACACCTTC.

The sample holds a few counts of this clone. J is TRBJ1-4 and V is TRBV7-9; possibly TRBD1 for D (5 bases). CDR3 length: 15 amino acids. V gave up 5 bases and J gave up 7 bases, with 17 bases separating them. Germline V gene data show CDR1 as SEHNR and CDR2 as FQNEAQ (reference sequence). CDR3 DNA sequence: TGTGCCAGCAGCCCAAGGTCCGGGAGGGGTGAAAAACTGTTTTTT. Encoded protein: CASSPRSGRGEKLFF.

The chain combines TRBV5-1 with TRBJ2-5; TRBD2 matches 8 bases. After removal of 0 bases from V and 2 bases from J, the junction contained 3 bases not matched to a gene. The germline V gene encodes CDR1 SGHRS and CDR2 YFSETQ. This CDR3 contains 15 residues. The CDR3 sequence: CASSLGSGGQETQYF. CDR3 DNA sequence: TGCGCCAGCAGCTTGGGAAGCGGGGGACAAGAGACCCAGTACTTC.

The V gene is TRBV27, the J gene TRBJ2-3, with D possibly matching TRBD2 (6 bases). CDR3 size: 16 residues. V was pared by 4 bases and J by 1 base, with 15 bases between. Germline V gives CDR1 MNHEY, CDR2 SMNVEV (reference sequence). The CDR3 protein is CASSSRLVRGTDTQYF. CDR3 DNA: TGTGCCAGCAGTTCCCGACTAGTTAGGGGCACAGATACGCAGTATTTT.

The chain uses TRBV7-2 and TRBJ1-3, with 10 bases aligning to TRBD1. The V segment lost 5 bases and the J segment 0 bases; nucleotides outside the gene matches: 10. CDR1 is SGHTA and CDR2 is FQGNSA in the germline V gene. The CDR3 runs to 18 residues. The CDR3 here is CASSPRGQGFFSGNTIYF. DNA of the CDR3: TGTGCCAGCAGCCCACGGGGACAGGGGTTTTTCTCTGGAAACACCATATATTTT.